The 23 T cell receptor beta chains reported below all come from one sample, sequenced in a study of blood T cell repertoires in COVID-19. Sequencing was performed with immunoSEQ multiplex PCR; in TCRdb, only in-frame clones are kept and a portion is missing. The sample has 68,000 or so clones, around three quarters seen once; the top ten hold roughly 21%. The sequencing input was peripheral blood. The source of these receptors is a human donor in a cohort sampled during active COVID-19.

The gene calls are TRBV2 and TRBJ1-2, with TRBD1 matching over 9 bases. This CDR3 has 15 residues. The ends lost 4 bases at V and 3 bases at J; junction bases unmatched: 6. Per germline, CDR1 SNHLY and CDR2 FYNNEI. The CDR3 protein is CASSARDRAYYGYTF. Written as DNA, the CDR3 is TGTGCCAGCAGTGCTAGGGACAGGGCTTACTATGGCTACACCTTC. Full variable domain (outside the CDR3, taken from reference TRBV2 and TRBJ1-2): EPEVTQTPSHQVTQMGQEVILRCVPISNHLYFYWYRQILGQKVEFLVSFYNNEISEKSEIFDDQFSVERPDGSNFTLKIRSTKLEDSAMYFCASSARDRAYYGYTFGSGTRLTVV.

The chain links TRBV7-9 to TRBJ1-5; D possibly corresponds to TRBD1 (5 bases). Deletions cut 5 bases from V and 7 bases from J, with 21 bases between. The CDR3 has 16 amino acids. Germline loops: CDR1 SEHNR, CDR2 FQNEAQ (reference sequence). The CDR3 DNA reads as TGTGCCAGCAGCCGGGAGACGGGGGGAGAAGGGCAGCCCCAGCATTTT. Protein: CASSRETGGEGQPQHF.

The chain recombines TRBV6-5 with TRBJ1-1, with D possibly TRBD1 on 5 matching bases. Per the germline V gene, CDR1 is MNHEY and CDR2 is SVGAGI. The CDR3 runs 15 residues. V lost 4 bases, J lost 2 bases, and 14 bases lay in between. This CDR3 is CASSLTASVNTEAFF. CDR3 DNA sequence: TGTGCCAGCAGTTTGACAGCATCCGTAAACACTGAAGCTTTCTTT.

The chain joins TRBV21-1 to TRBJ2-3; no DNA check was done on the table's D call, TRBD2. TRBV21-1 is listed as a pseudogene. The length of the CDR3 is 17 residues. DNA for the CDR3: TGTGCCAGCAGCAAAGATCAACTAGCGGGAGCAGCAGGTACGCAGTATTTT. Amino acid sequence: CASSKDQLAGAAGTQYF.

V gene TRBV4-3 combines with J gene TRBJ2-2, with TRBD2 matching over 8 bases. V was pared by 1 base and J by 0 bases, with 7 bases of the junction left unmatched. Germline V CDR1 and CDR2: LGHNA, YSLEER. This CDR3 spans 18 amino acids. CDR3 amino acids: CASSQGSLAGTNTGELFF. CDR3 in DNA: TGCGCCAGCAGCCAAGGCTCTTTAGCGGGAACGAACACCGGGGAGCTGTTTTTT.

This clone has a handful of counts. V gene TRBV5-1 combines with J gene TRBJ2-5; D might be TRBD2 (5 bases). This CDR3 has 15 residues. Germline V gene lookup returns CDR1 SGHRS and CDR2 YFSETQ. Trimming took 7 bases from V and 3 from J, leaving 19 bases between them. The CDR3 coding sequence is TGCGCCAGCGCCCCAGGCGGGCAACTCAAAGAGACCCAGTACTTC. Its translation: CASAPGGQLKETQYF. The full variable domain, its missing parts supplied by reference TRBV5-1 and TRBJ2-5, is KAGVTQTPRYLIKTRGQQVTLSCSPISGHRSVSWYQQTPGQGLQFLFEYFSETQRNKGNFPGRFSGRQFSNSRSEMNVSTLELGDSALYLCASAPGGQLKETQYFGPGTRLLVL.

The chain links TRBV5-1 to TRBJ1-2; 11 bases are shared with TRBD1. Germline CDR1 is SGHRS and CDR2 is YFSETQ. The V segment lost 4 bases and the J segment 0 bases; nucleotides outside the gene matches: 14. The CDR3 covers 19 residues. This CDR3 is CASSLQGQGALTSNYGYTF. In DNA form, the CDR3 reads TGCGCCAGCAGCCTTCAAGGACAGGGGGCCCTTACCTCTAACTATGGCTACACCTTC.

As DNA, the CDR3 is TGTGCCAGCAGCCAAATCAGGAACTATGGCTACACCTTC. Its protein is CASSQIRNYGYTF. V and J are TRBV3-1 (or the pseudogene TRBV3-2) and TRBJ1-2; no definite D call. Germline assignment: CDR1 LGHDT and CDR2 YNNKEL (reference sequence). The V end was cut by 2 bases, the J end by 2 bases, with 6 bases between. There are 13 residues in the CDR3.

This clone was seen a handful of times. Here the CDR3 reads CASSYVRGRAANTEAFF. The CDR3 DNA reads as TGTGCCAGCAGTTACGTTCGAGGGAGGGCCGCGAACACTGAAGCTTTCTTT. The rearrangement joins TRBV6-2 or TRBV6-3 to TRBJ1-1; D not certain. The V end lost 2 bases, the J end lost 1 base, and 17 bases lay between the germline ends. Germline V lookup: CDR1 MNHEY, CDR2 SVGEGT. This CDR3 spans 17 amino acids.

The gene calls are TRBV28 and TRBJ2-1, with 7 bases aligning to TRBD2. The CDR3 spans 15 residues. Germline V CDR1 and CDR2: MDHEN, SYDVKM. V shed 3 bases and J 7 bases; nucleotides not matched to a gene: 9. The CDR3 DNA reads as TGTGCCAGCAGTTTTGCTAGCGGCAAGGGGAATGAGCAGTTCTTC. Translating gives CASSFASGKGNEQFF.

The chain joins TRBV5-1 to TRBJ2-7; weak D call: TRBD2 (5 bases). The V gene's germline CDR1 is SGHRS and CDR2 YFSETQ. CDR3 length equals 13 residues. The V end lost 2 bases, the J end lost 5 bases, and 11 bases lay between the germline ends. This CDR3 is CASSFEGGHEQYF. The DNA of the CDR3 is TGCGCCAGCAGCTTTGAGGGTGGCCACGAGCAGTACTTC.

The rearrangement joins TRBV18 to TRBJ2-1; TRBD2 might be the D (5 bases). This CDR3 has 18 amino acids. The germline V and J ends were trimmed by 4 bases and 0 bases, with 19 bases remaining between them. From germline, CDR1 is KGHSH and CDR2 LQKENI. CDR3 region: CASSLAALSGSSYNEQFF. Written as DNA, the CDR3 is TGTGCCAGCTCACTAGCAGCCCTCTCGGGGAGCTCCTACAATGAGCAGTTCTTC.

V gene TRBV28 combines with J gene TRBJ2-7; TRBD2 might be the D (6 bases). Per germline, CDR1 MDHEN and CDR2 SYDVKM. Trimming pared 3 bases from V and 3 bases from J, leaving 15 bases between. The CDR3 has 15 residues. CDR3 sequence reads: CASSFGGQFYYEQYF. CDR3 sequence (DNA): TGTGCCAGCAGTTTCGGAGGGCAGTTCTACTACGAGCAGTACTTC.

The chain is built from TRBV7-8 and TRBJ2-7, with D possibly matching TRBD2 (5 bases). The CDR3 length is 15 residues. Germline assignment: CDR1 SGHVS and CDR2 FQNEAQ. The ends were cut back, 2 bases at V and 3 bases at J, with 14 bases in the middle. The CDR3 nucleotides read TGTGCCAGCAGCTTACCGCGACTACCTGGCTACGAGCAGTACTTC. It codes for CASSLPRLPGYEQYF.

The V and J genes are TRBV13 and TRBJ1-5; perhaps TRBD1 as D (5 bases). This CDR3 has 12 amino acids. V was clipped by 5 bases and J by 9 bases, with 11 bases between them. The germline V gene has CDR1 PRHDT and CDR2 FYEKMQ (reference sequence). This chain's CDR3 is CASSTPGGPQHF. The CDR3 DNA reads as TGTGCCAGCAGCACTCCCGGGGGGCCCCAGCATTTT.

The genes are TRBV4-2 and TRBJ2-1; 8 bases map to TRBD1. With 2 bases clipped from V and 6 bases from J, the junction kept 9 bases outside the gene matches. This CDR3 is built from 16 residues. The germline gives CDR1 LGHNA, CDR2 YNFKEQ. DNA of the CDR3: TGTGCCAGCAGCCAACCCTCGGGACAGGTAGTCAATGAGCAGTTCTTC. It is translated as CASSQPSGQVVNEQFF.

The rearrangement links TRBV12-3 or TRBV12-4 to TRBJ1-1; D uncertain. Trimming removed 2 bases at V and 4 bases at J, with 8 bases between. This CDR3 has 13 residues. As DNA, the CDR3 is TGTGCCAGCAGTTTATCGGGGAGCACTGAAGCTTTCTTT. This sequence encodes CASSLSGSTEAFF.

CDR3 sequence reads: CASSTGVTEAFF. For the CDR3, the DNA is TGTGCCAGCAGTACCGGGGTAACTGAAGCTTTCTTT. This sequence joins TRBV12-3 or TRBV12-4 and TRBJ1-1; D unresolved. V lost 5 bases to trimming and J lost 5 bases, with 9 bases between them. CDR3 size: 12 residues.

The chain combines TRBV5-1 with TRBJ1-2; possibly TRBD1 for D (6 bases). The germline V gene has CDR1 SGHRS and CDR2 YFSETQ. The CDR3 covers 14 residues. The germline V and J ends were trimmed by 0 bases and 6 bases, with 12 bases remaining between them. The CDR3 is CASSLAGENHGYTF. The CDR3 nucleotides read TGCGCCAGCAGCTTGGCAGGGGAGAACCATGGCTACACCTTC.

For this clone: One junction end disagrees with the germline gene, perhaps due to a read error. This chain joins TRBV18 and TRBJ2-1, with a weak D call TRBD2 (6 bases). CDR3 size: 15 residues. Germline CDR1 and CDR2: KGHSH and LQKENI. For the CDR3, the DNA is TGTGCCAGCTCCCCACCGGCTAGCGAGTACAATGAGCAGTTCTTC. This translates into CASSPPASEYNEQFF. The variable domain in full, with the rest retrieved from reference TRBV18 and TRBJ2-1, is NAGVMQNPRHLVRRRGQEARLRCSPMKGHSHVYWYRQLPEEGLKFMVYLQKENIIDESGMPKERFSAEFPKEGPSILRIQQVVRGDSAAYFCASSPPASEYNEQFFGPGTRLTVL.

This clone was detected a few times. The CDR3 nucleotides read TGTGCCAGCAGCCAGCACCAGGTGGACTATGGCTACACCTTC. Translating it yields CASSQHQVDYGYTF. V and J are TRBV7-9 and TRBJ1-2, with no clear D. Trimming took 5 bases from V and 3 from J, leaving 13 bases between them. This CDR3 is 14 amino acids long. Germline V gene sequence: CDR1 SEHNR, CDR2 FQNEAQ (reference sequence). The full variable domain, rest sourced from reference TRBV7-9 and TRBJ1-2, is DTGVSQNPRHKITKRGQNVTFRCDPISEHNRLYWYRQTLGQGPEFLTYFQNEAQLEKSRLLSDRFSAERPKGSFSTLEIQRTEQGDSAMYLCASSQHQVDYGYTFGSGTRLTVV.

This clone has just one count. The rearrangement joins TRBV5-1 to TRBJ2-3, with TRBD2 as a possible D gene (5 bases). The germline gives CDR1 SGHRS, CDR2 YFSETQ. The CDR3 has 13 residues. Trimming took off 4 bases at V and 8 bases at J, with 14 bases between the two ends. The CDR3 sequence: CASSPGAEGTQYF. As DNA, the CDR3 is TGCGCCAGCAGCCCTGGAGCCGAGGGTACGCAGTATTTT.

The chain is built from TRBV2 and TRBJ1-1; 9 positions match TRBD1. V lost 7 bases and J lost 1; bases outside the gene matches: 4. The CDR3 spans 14 residues. Germline CDR1 reads SNHLY; CDR2 reads FYNNEI. CDR3 nucleotide sequence: TGTGCCAGCAACCTGGACAGGGGGAACACTGAAGCTTTCTTT. Its translation is CASNLDRGNTEAFF.